This TCR beta chain came from a study of shared clonotypes between healthy human individuals. Original processing methods: Filtering differed because ImmunoSEQ produced junction-only sequences that carried no quality scores. Assay: immunoSEQ multiplex PCR; the TCRdb copy retains only in-frame clones and omits some. For V, J and clone size, that table is used; D and trimming come from the DNA. This table has under 2.5 million clones, around 93% appearing once. The CDR3 covers 14 residues. Trimming took 6 bases from V and 0 from J, leaving 12 bases between them. The germline V gene encodes CDR1 SQVTM and CDR2 ANQGSEA.

The gene calls are TRBV29-1 and TRBJ2-1; D is unresolved. This receptor was taken from a man younger than 35 in good health. Some clones in this sample may be carry-over from other donors' samples. Sequenced input: naive CD4+ T cells from PBMCs. The subset is: CD45RA+ positively selected. The CDR3 protein is CSVLGPYSYNEQFF. CDR3 nucleotide sequence: TGCAGCGTGCTGGGCCCCTACTCCTACAATGAGCAGTTCTTC.